The source of this TCR beta chain is a study of cytomegalovirus exposure and HLA in healthy donors (dated 2017 in TCRdb). In the study overall: According to a later analysis, one platform produced both the 120 validation repertoires and the 550 to 800 repertoires of the first cohort. In addition to the first cohort of roughly 670 subjects, a separate validation cohort of approximately 120 different subjects was used. The study was designed to test whether signatures of past pathogen exposure could be identified by cataloging public T cell receptors. To predict cytomegalovirus infection status, the study brought together high-throughput TCR immunosequencing, statistical association of individual TCRs with disease status, and machine learning. Results the study describes overall, beyond this receptor: A later analysis lacked HLA typing for the validation cohort, so it scored co-occurrence in that cohort across all 110 or so repertoires. The authors suggested that the approach could potentially be generalized to other disease states and immunological phenotypes. A total of about 180 TCR beta chains were listed by the study as associated with cytomegalovirus. Cytomegalovirus status was reported to be diagnosed by the classifier with high specificity and sensitivity in both the original and validation cohorts. Three of the identified cytomegalovirus-associated TCR beta chains were confirmed in vitro to be specific for cytomegalovirus antigens. Across donors, most TCR sequences were observed very rarely, whereas some public TCRs were present in many individuals. Subsequent analysis determined that TCRs grouped into clusters in the first cohort also showed a tendency toward co-occurrence across the roughly 110 validation repertoires, and 85% to 95% of cluster scores exceeded 0.

A remark on this clone: It lacks a known antigen. Base qualities are not at hand, and no much larger clone is one base apart.

The CDR3 goes from the cysteine to the phenylalanine over 16 residues. The DNA shown is the 48-base CDR3, in frame from base 1. Trimming takes 1 base off V and 9 bases off J; junction bases not matched to a gene: 12. CDR1 and CDR2 were assigned from the germline V gene (reference sequence) as SEHNR and FQNEAQ. The library was produced with the immunoSEQ multiplex PCR assay. The original methods were these. A statistical classification framework was built to diagnose cytomegalovirus status from the catalog of TCR beta chain sequences. TCRdb retrieved this table from immuneACCESS and kept in-frame rearrangements only. Not all clones are present; in checked studies, unresolved V genes account for under half, and no reason is known for the remainder. D and trimming were read from the DNA, whereas the V and J calls and clone size are those reported in that table. This sample is represented by under 200,000 clones; roughly 89% of them were singletons. The ten largest clonotypes hold more than 3.5% of the sample.

Separate from the approximately 670-subject first cohort, the validation cohort of 90 to 150 subjects was the group to which the donors belonged. The TCR originated in a man between 18 and 29 years old in good health and CMV-seropositive. The chain links TRBV7-9 with TRBJ2-1, with 7 bases aligning to TRBD1. The sample comprised PBMCs. Here the CDR3 is given as CASSLDTGTDYFEQFF. The DNA sequence is TGTGCCAGCAGCTTAGACACAGGGACAGACTATTTTGAGCAGTTCTTC.